These 19 T cell receptor beta chains were all obtained from the same sample, sequenced in a study of cytomegalovirus exposure and HLA in healthy donors (dated by TCRdb to 2016 to 2017). Receptor libraries were prepared by the immunoSEQ multiplex PCR assay. For the multiplex PCR, a mixture combining 60 forward primers for TCR Vbeta segments and 13 reverse primers for TCR Jbeta segments was used. In its TCRdb copy, this immuneACCESS table keeps in-frame sequences only and misses some clones. Where compared with another copy, unresolved V genes explain less than half of these, and the others have no known cause. The sample table holds roughly 110,000 clones, of which around 78% were seen once. The ten largest clonotypes hold around 7.8% of the sample. Sequenced material: PBMCs. The receptors shown here come from a man under 40 in good health and CMV-seronegative.

V gene TRBV25-1 combines with J gene TRBJ1-1; 8 bases match TRBD1. Germline CDR1 and CDR2: MGHDK and SYGVNS. The CDR3 extends over 15 amino acids. V was pared by 3 bases and J by 0 bases, with 3 bases of the junction left unmatched. CDR3 sequence reads: CASSEYRGLNTEAFF. CDR3 DNA sequence: TGTGCCAGCAGTGAGTACAGGGGGTTGAACACTGAAGCTTTCTTT.

The rearrangement joins TRBV7-2 to TRBJ2-3, with D possibly TRBD1 on 5 matching bases. CDR3 length equals 13 residues. Looked up from germline, CDR1 is SGHTA and CDR2 is FQGNSA. Deletions cut 0 bases from V and 5 bases from J, with 6 bases between. CDR3 region: CASSLAQGDTQYF. The DNA for the CDR3 is TGTGCCAGCAGCTTAGCGCAGGGAGATACGCAGTATTTT.

A few counts support this clone. The chain employs TRBV7-3 and TRBJ1-4; D is ambiguous. This CDR3 is 13 amino acids long. The ends were cut back, 10 bases at V and 6 bases at J, with 15 bases in the middle. Germline CDR1 is SGHTA and CDR2 is FQGTGA. The CDR3 DNA is TGTGCCACCGCAAGCGCCCCGTATGAAAAACTGTTTTTT. Its translation: CATASAPYEKLFF.

This chain uses TRBV7-8 with TRBJ2-5; 7 nucleotides align to TRBD1. The J call may be mistaken, given a closer DNA end match to TRBJ2-7. CDR3 length equals 18 residues. CDR1 SGHVS and CDR2 FQNEAQ come from the germline V gene. DNA for the CDR3: TGTGCCAGCAGCTTATTTTACCCTTGGGACAGCCCCAACTACGAGCAGTACTTC. Residues: CASSLFYPWDSPNYEQYF.

This clone was counted a few times. CDR3 residues: CAWSPRGYEQYF. CDR3 nucleotides: TGTGCCTGGAGTCCCAGGGGCTACGAGCAGTACTTC. This rearrangement joins TRBV30 to TRBJ2-5; D possibly corresponds to TRBD1 (6 bases). The DNA end is a closer match to TRBJ2-7, so the J assignment may be wrong. CDR1 and CDR2 from the germline V gene are GTSNPN and SVGIG (reference sequence). The CDR3 runs to 12 residues.

In regard to this clone: At the DNA level, this CDR3 is encoded by other sequences in the same sample as well. V and J are TRBV6-5 and TRBJ2-3, with D maybe TRBD1 (6 bases). Germline V gene data show CDR1 as MNHEY and CDR2 as SVGAGI. Trimming took 6 bases from V and 4 from J, leaving 11 bases between them. The CDR3 spans 13 residues. The CDR3 spells CASSRGLADTQYF. CDR3 coding DNA: TGTGCCAGCAGCAGGGGTTTAGCAGATACGCAGTATTTT.

V is TRBV6-5 and J is TRBJ1-2, with D perhaps matching TRBD1 (6 bases). The germline gives CDR1 MNHEY, CDR2 SVGAGI. The CDR3 spans 13 residues. Deletions cut 5 bases from V and 10 bases from J, with 17 bases between. The CDR3 protein is CASSPDRLRPYTF. The DNA of the CDR3 is TGTGCCAGCAGTCCGGACAGACTCCGACCCTACACCTTC.

This chain joins TRBV7-8 and TRBJ2-7, with 11 bases identical to TRBD2. The germline CDR1 and CDR2 sequences are SGHVS and FQNEAQ. The junction had 7 bases not matched to a gene; V was cut back by 5 bases and J by 4 bases. CDR3 length equals 15 residues. CDR3 coding DNA: TGTGCCAGCAGCCCGAGTCCTAGCGGGGGGTACGAGCAGTACTTC. This sequence encodes CASSPSPSGGYEQYF.

This clone was seen a few times. V is TRBV5-8 and J is TRBJ2-1, with 13 positions matching TRBD2. The V segment lost 0 bases and the J segment 8 bases; nucleotides outside the gene matches: 11. From germline, CDR1 is SGHTS and CDR2 YDEGEE. This CDR3 has 18 residues. CDR3 sequence: CASSLGLAGGLVNDEQFF. CDR3 DNA sequence: TGTGCCAGCAGCTTGGGACTAGCGGGGGGCCTAGTCAACGATGAGCAGTTCTTC.

The rearrangement joins TRBV29-1 to TRBJ2-1; possible D gene TRBD2, 8 bases. The germline V gene has CDR1 SQVTM and CDR2 ANQGSEA. The V and J ends lost 3 bases and 9 bases respectively, with 12 bases between them. This CDR3 spans 12 amino acids. As DNA, the CDR3 is TGCAGCGTTGAGACAGGGACTAGTGAGCAGTTCTTC. Its translation is CSVETGTSEQFF.

This sequence joins TRBV7-9 and TRBJ2-5, with unresolved D. The germline gives CDR1 SEHNR, CDR2 FQNEAQ (reference sequence). V lost 0 bases, J lost 2 bases, and 7 bases lay in between. The CDR3 totals 14 residues. The chain's CDR3 is CASSLAARQETQYF. The DNA for the CDR3 is TGTGCCAGCAGCTTAGCGGCCAGACAAGAGACCCAGTACTTC.

The V and J genes are TRBV28 and TRBJ2-2; 8 nucleotides agree with TRBD1. Losses at the gene ends were 6 bases for V and 5 bases for J; bases not matched to a gene: 14. The CDR3 is made up of 17 amino acids. The germline gives CDR1 MDHEN, CDR2 SYDVKM. This chain's CDR3 is CASRPGQGRSRTGELFF. Written as DNA, the CDR3 is TGTGCCAGCAGACCCGGACAGGGAAGGTCCCGAACCGGGGAGCTGTTTTTT.

The CDR3 loop is CASSPGGRKTQYF. In DNA, the CDR3 is TGTGCCAGCAGCCCCGGGGGGCGGAAGACCCAGTACTTC. The rearrangement links TRBV28 to TRBJ2-5, with a tentative D call TRBD2 (7 bases). V was shortened by 6 bases and J by 6 bases, with 14 bases between the two germline ends. The CDR3 has 13 residues. CDR1 MDHEN and CDR2 SYDVKM come from the germline V gene.

This clone was found a few times. The genes are TRBV29-1 and TRBJ1-6, with a weak D call TRBD1 (6 bases). The V and J ends lost 5 bases and 6 bases respectively, with 14 bases between them. The CDR3 length is 14 residues. The germline CDR1 and CDR2 sequences are SQVTM and ANQGSEA. The CDR3 loop is CSVMTGLGNSPLHF. In DNA, the CDR3 is TGCAGCGTTATGACAGGCTTGGGTAATTCACCCCTCCACTTT.

The chain combines TRBV4-1 with TRBJ2-1, with D possibly being TRBD1 (7 bases). CDR1 and CDR2 from the germline V gene are MGHRA and YSYEKL. Trimming took off 2 bases at V and 8 bases at J, with 16 bases between the two ends. The CDR3 length is 15 residues. Here the CDR3 DNA reads TGCGCCAGCAGCCAACTTTACGACAGGGAGGATGAGCAGTTCTTC. Its protein product is CASSQLYDREDEQFF.

This chain uses TRBV5-1 with TRBJ2-3; 11 positions match TRBD2. V shed 0 bases and J 0 bases; nucleotides not matched to a gene: 0. The length of the CDR3 is 16 residues. Looked up from germline, CDR1 is SGHRS and CDR2 is YFSETQ. CDR3 coding DNA: TGCGCCAGCAGCTTGGCTAGCGGGGGGAGCACAGATACGCAGTATTTT. Translation: CASSLASGGSTDTQYF. Together with reference TRBV5-1 and TRBJ2-3, the CDR3 gives the full variable domain: KAGVTQTPRYLIKTRGQQVTLSCSPISGHRSVSWYQQTPGQGLQFLFEYFSETQRNKGNFPGRFSGRQFSNSRSEMNVSTLELGDSALYLCASSLASGGSTDTQYFGPGTRLTVL.

V usage is TRBV5-1 and J usage is TRBJ2-5, with 8 bases that match TRBD1. The J call is doubtful: the DNA matches TRBJ2-7 better. The CDR3 has 16 residues. Germline V gene sequence: CDR1 SGHRS, CDR2 YFSETQ. The CDR3 spells CASSRGTQGEGYEQYF. The CDR3 DNA follows: TGCGCCAGCAGCCGAGGCACACAGGGGGAAGGTTACGAGCAGTACTTC.

The chain employs TRBV4-1 and TRBJ2-3, with D possibly being TRBD2 (5 bases). The CDR3 sequence is 14 residues long. V lost 2 bases and J lost 5, with 11 bases in between. The germline V gene has CDR1 MGHRA and CDR2 YSYEKL. The CDR3: CASSQSLRGDTQYF. For the CDR3, the DNA is TGCGCCAGCAGCCAATCCCTACGGGGAGATACGCAGTATTTT.

The rearrangement joins TRBV19 to TRBJ1-4, with TRBD1 matching over 8 bases. From germline, CDR1 is LNHDA and CDR2 SQIVND (reference sequence). CDR3 length: 13 residues. Unmatched junction bases numbered 6, after V lost 9 bases and J lost 6 bases. The CDR3 DNA is TGTGCCAGCCAGGGGGCATTCGATGAAAAACTGTTTTTT. Its translation is CASQGAFDEKLFF.